This TCR beta chain was documented in a study of regulatory T cells in long-lasting Graves disease. About the study: Persistent cases were those of Graves' disease that involved over 5 years of antithyroid drugs with positive TSH receptor antibodies. Study-wide results and caveats: Favored usage of TRBV28, TRBJ1-2 and TRBJ2-5 was recorded in persistent disease.

Arm-PCR of CDR3 regions and iRepertoire HTBI primers were used to build TCR beta libraries. TCRdb re-called the multiplex PCR reads with MiXCR, one entry per CDR3 protein. Counted here are about 470,000 distinct CDR3 sequences, about 20% occurring once; the ten biggest clones make up 6.5% to 10%. Described time point: persistent/refractory GD, antithyroid drugs over 5 years with positive TRAb. From RNA extracted from PBMCs, the TCR library was made. Each patient gave roughly 9.2 milliliters of EDTA-anticoagulated peripheral blood. Trimming cost V 6 bases and J 6 bases, with 24 bases left between them. The CDR3 consists of 16 residues. Germline CDR1 reads SEHNR; CDR2 reads FQNEAQ (reference sequence). This clonotype was seen only a few times. Its matching antigen is unknown.

The material was peripheral blood mononuclear cells (PBMCs), obtained when the disease was refractory, from a patient treated with antithyroid drugs. This receptor was obtained from a female donor with Graves disease. The chain uses TRBV7-9 and TRBJ2-7; perhaps D is TRBD1 or TRBD2 (5 bases each). The CDR3 spells CASSFRDGNPSGEQYF. The CDR3 DNA is TGTGCCAGCAGTTTCCGGGACGGCAATCCTTCGGGCGAGCAGTACTTC.